The text below deals with one TCR beta chain. This specimen belongs to a study of blood T cell repertoires in COVID-19. Resolution of symptoms, clearance, or two negative PCRs was present in recovered Cohort 3 donors. Repertoires were generated with immunoSEQ multiplex PCR, while TCRdb's copy carries only in-frame clones and drops some. This table holds fewer than 400,000 clones, 88% found once. Sequenced sample: PBMCs or T cells enriched from blood (not recorded which). The TCR comes from a man aged 30-40 years who had recovered from COVID-19.

The CDR3 nucleotides are TGTGCCACCACCAAGGGACAGGGGGGAGAAAAACTGTTTTTT. It translates to CATTKGQGGEKLFF. The chain couples TRBV6-5 to TRBJ1-4; TRBD1 matches 11 bases. The V gene end was trimmed by 10 bases and the J gene end by 8 bases; junction bases not matched to a gene: 9. The CDR3 totals 14 residues. Germline CDR1 is MNHEY and CDR2 is SVGAGI.